A single sample gave rise to the 21 T cell receptor beta chains below, sequenced in a study of regulatory T cells in long-lasting Graves disease (dated by TCRdb to about 2021). What the time point label conveys for this sample: newly diagnosed GD, antithyroid drugs for less than 3 months. For both TCR sequencing and RNA sequencing, RNA was extracted from PBMCs in TRIzol. The method was multiplex PCR. The data were produced on an Illumina HiSeq 4000. iRepertoire HTBI primers and Arm-PCR amplification of CDR3 regions were used to construct TCR beta libraries. TCRdb handled the public reads itself, with Q25 trimming in fastp and clone calling in MiXCR, and kept productive beta chains. When rows share a CDR3 protein, they turn into one entry using the most common DNA and genes. Present in this sample are roughly 560,000 distinct CDR3 sequences, 15% to 20% of which were seen just once. Clones ranked in the top ten supply 20% to 30% of the sample.

The same sample was also used in a study of T cells in Graves' hyperthyroidism and ophthalmopathy.

Sample: peripheral blood mononuclear cells (PBMCs), taken at new diagnosis, from a patient treated with antithyroid drugs. These receptors were collected from a woman aged 35-65 years with Graves disease. Donor details come from another sample of the same person, matched by shared clones.

This clonotype was recorded many times. An end of the junction differs from the germline gene, which may be a read error. The chain joins TRBV6-4 to TRBJ2-1, with D hard to call. The germline CDR1 and CDR2 sequences are MRHNA and SNTAGT. This CDR3 has 17 amino acids. In DNA, the CDR3 is TGTGCCAGCAGTTACTCGAATCCCCGGAGCTCCTACAATGAGCAGTTCTTC. Translated: CASSYSNPRSSYNEQFF.

This clonotype has a count of ten or more. The chain links TRBV2 to TRBJ2-7; TRBD1 aligns across 7 bases. The CDR3 is made up of 15 amino acids. Losses at the gene ends were 4 bases for V and 5 bases for J; bases not matched to a gene: 11. Germline CDR1 is SNHLY and CDR2 is FYNNEI. The CDR3 nucleotides read TGTGCCAGCAGTGTTTGGGCAGGGGGATCCGACGAGCAGTACTTC. Translated, it gives CASSVWAGGSDEQYF.

Ten or more counts support this clonotype. This chain uses TRBV5-1 with TRBJ1-1; no firm D call. The CDR3 is 14 residues long. Trimming removed 1 base from V and 1 base from J, with 8 bases in between. Germline V gene lookup returns CDR1 SGHRS and CDR2 YFSETQ. The CDR3: CASSLREPNTEAFF. The CDR3 nucleotides read TGCGCCAGCAGCTTGCGAGAACCGAACACTGAAGCTTTCTTT.

The rearrangement joins TRBV6-1 to TRBJ1-3; possibly TRBD1 for D (5 bases). Germline CDR1 MNHNS, CDR2 SASEGT. This CDR3 comprises 15 residues. V gave up 8 bases and J gave up 1 base, with 15 bases separating them. The CDR3 region is CASGTQAGSGNTIYF. CDR3 nucleotide sequence: TGTGCCAGCGGGACCCAGGCTGGTTCTGGAAACACCATATATTTT.

The chain uses TRBV5-4 and TRBJ2-2, with 10 bases that match TRBD1. CDR3 length equals 15 residues. The V gene end was trimmed by 0 bases and the J gene end by 7 bases; junction bases not matched to a gene: 3. Germline loops: CDR1 SGHNT, CDR2 YYREEE (reference sequence). CDR3 coding DNA: TGTGCCAGCAGCTTGGGACAGGGGGCGGGCGGGGAGCTGTTTTTT. It specifies CASSLGQGAGGELFF.

This clonotype was detected many times. The gene calls are TRBV2 and TRBJ2-7, with D perhaps given as TRBD1 or TRBD2 (6 bases each). This CDR3 comprises 15 residues. Germline V CDR1 and CDR2: SNHLY, FYNNEI. Trimming took off 8 bases at V and 0 bases at J, with 17 bases between the two ends. The CDR3 bases are TGTGCCAGCGCTAAAGGGCGGGACATCTCCTACGAGCAGTACTTC. This encodes CASAKGRDISYEQYF.

This chain links TRBV29-1 with TRBJ1-2; TRBD1 might be the D (6 bases). V lost 1 base to trimming and J lost 4 bases, with 16 bases between them. Germline V CDR1 and CDR2: SQVTM, ANQGSEA. The CDR3 is 15 amino acids. CDR3 sequence: CSVEGGRTHGYGYTF. The CDR3 region has the DNA TGCAGCGTTGAAGGGGGGCGCACTCACGGCTATGGCTACACCTTC.

V is TRBV12-3 or TRBV12-4 and J is TRBJ2-5, with TRBD2 matching over 10 bases. With 2 bases clipped from V and 5 bases from J, the junction kept 5 bases outside the gene matches. The CDR3 covers 15 residues. CDR3 in amino acids: CASSLIAGGGETQYF. Written as DNA, the CDR3 is TGTGCCAGCAGTTTAATAGCGGGAGGCGGGGAGACCCAGTACTTC.

This clonotype has a handful of counts. The V gene is TRBV6-1, the J gene TRBJ2-1; TRBD2 aligns across 9 bases. Germline CDR1 and CDR2: MNHNS and SASEGT. The CDR3 runs 16 residues. The V segment lost 5 bases and the J segment 2 bases; nucleotides outside the gene matches: 7. CDR3 bases: TGTGCCAGCAGTACTCCTAGCGGGGTGACCTACAATGAGCAGTTCTTC. Its protein is CASSTPSGVTYNEQFF.

The sample holds many counts of this clonotype. This chain joins TRBV2 and TRBJ2-2; D perhaps matches TRBD1 (6 bases). Deletions cut 6 bases from V and 2 bases from J, with 16 bases between. Germline-derived CDR1 and CDR2 are SNHLY and FYNNEI. This CDR3 has 16 residues. CDR3 sequence (DNA): TGTGCCAGCAGGAGGGGACAAATGGTTAACACCGGGGAGCTGTTTTTT. Translating it yields CASRRGQMVNTGELFF.

The J gene is TRBJ1-3, the V gene TRBV20-1, with D possibly being TRBD1 (5 bases). Deletions cut 2 bases from V and 0 bases from J, with 11 bases between. The germline V gene encodes CDR1 DFQATT and CDR2 SNEGSKA (reference sequence). CDR3 length equals 15 residues. CDR3 coding DNA: TGCAGTGCTAGAAAGGCACAGGCCTCTGGAAACACCATATATTTT. It codes for CSARKAQASGNTIYF.

The chain combines TRBV12-5 with TRBJ2-1; D call uncertain. The CDR3 has 13 amino acids. V lost 3 bases, J lost 9 bases, and 12 bases lay in between. CDR1 LGHNT and CDR2 FRNRAP come from the germline V gene. CDR3 nucleotide sequence: TGTGCTAGTGGTTTTATTCTGGTTTTTGAGCAGTTCTTC. It codes for CASGFILVFEQFF.

This clonotype has a count of ten or more. The rearrangement uses TRBV3-1 and TRBJ1-5; TRBD1 might be the D (6 bases). Trimming took 1 base from V and 4 from J, leaving 11 bases between them. The CDR3 covers 15 residues. Germline values: CDR1 LGHDT, CDR2 YNNKEL (reference sequence). The CDR3 spells CASSQAGVMNQPQHF. DNA of the CDR3: TGTGCCAGCAGCCAAGCAGGGGTAATGAATCAGCCCCAGCATTTT.

This clonotype was counted ten times or more. The rearrangement links TRBV12-3 or TRBV12-4 to TRBJ1-5; the match to TRBD1 covers 8 bases. CDR3 size: 14 residues. The J segment lost 8 bases and the V segment lost 5 bases, leaving 8 bases of the junction unmatched. This chain's CDR3 is CASSRRGQVEPQHF. The CDR3 nucleotides are TGTGCCAGCAGTCGCCGGGGACAGGTGGAGCCCCAGCATTTT.

This rearrangement joins TRBV12-3 or TRBV12-4 to TRBJ2-7, with TRBD1 matching over 7 bases. J lost 2 bases, V lost 7 bases, and 8 bases had no gene match. The CDR3 runs 14 residues. The CDR3 sequence: CASTFKRGPYEQYF. The CDR3 DNA follows: TGTGCCAGCACCTTCAAAAGGGGGCCCTACGAGCAGTACTTC.

V gene TRBV7-2 combines with J gene TRBJ2-1; 14 nucleotides line up with TRBD2. J was trimmed by 4 bases and V by 4 bases; bases with no gene match: 3. The CDR3 extends over 16 amino acids. Germline lookup yields CDR1 SGHTA and CDR2 FQGNSA. This CDR3 is CASSSTSGGAYNEQFF. As DNA, the CDR3 is TGTGCCAGCAGCTCGACTAGCGGGGGGGCTTACAATGAGCAGTTCTTC. The whole variable domain, remainder taken from reference TRBV7-2 and TRBJ2-1, is GAGVSQSPSNKVTEKGKDVELRCDPISGHTALYWYRQSLGQGLEFLIYFQGNSAPDKSGLPSDRFSAERTGGSVSTLTIQRTQQEDSAVYLCASSSTSGGAYNEQFFGPGTRLTVL.

In its sample, this clonotype was seen a few times. V and J are TRBV6-2 or TRBV6-3 and TRBJ2-1, with 9 bases identical to TRBD2. The J call is in doubt because the DNA end fits TRBJ2-5 better. This CDR3 contains 13 residues. Per germline, CDR1 MNHEY and CDR2 SVGEGT. For the CDR3, the DNA is TGTGCCAGCCCCCCTAGCGGGGAAAAGACCCAGTACTTC. It encodes CASPPSGEKTQYF.

This clonotype was seen a handful of times. This chain joins TRBV7-3 and TRBJ2-2; weak D call: TRBD2 (6 bases). Trimming pared 6 bases from V and 0 bases from J, leaving 8 bases between. The germline V gene encodes CDR1 SGHTA and CDR2 FQGTGA. The CDR3 is 14 residues long. Here the CDR3 reads CASSWGANTGELFF. The DNA for the CDR3 is TGTGCCAGCAGTTGGGGGGCGAACACCGGGGAGCTGTTTTTT.

This sequence joins TRBV7-9 and TRBJ1-4; D call uncertain. The CDR3 has 13 amino acids. Germline V gene lookup returns CDR1 SEHNR and CDR2 FQNEAQ (reference sequence). Trimming took 8 bases from V and 2 from J, leaving 9 bases between them. The CDR3 loop reads CASEKRTNEKLFF. The CDR3 DNA follows: TGTGCCAGCGAGAAAAGGACTAATGAAAAACTGTTTTTT.

This clonotype was counted between two and nine times. The gene calls are TRBV5-1 and TRBJ2-5, with D possibly being TRBD1 or TRBD2 (6 bases each). The V and J ends lost 0 bases and 7 bases respectively, with 16 bases between them. This CDR3 contains 15 residues. Germline lookup yields CDR1 SGHRS and CDR2 YFSETQ. DNA for the CDR3: TGCGCCAGCAGCTTGGATGGGGGGCGAGGGGGGACCCAGTACTTC. Amino acids: CASSLDGGRGGTQYF.

This clonotype was counted at least ten times. The chain combines TRBV5-5 with TRBJ1-2; no reliable D call. Germline V gives CDR1 SGHKS, CDR2 YYEKEE (reference sequence). V was cut by 0 bases and J by 6 bases, with 9 bases left in between. This CDR3 spans 13 amino acids. The CDR3 here is CASSLAPQDGYTF. CDR3 DNA sequence: TGTGCCAGCAGCTTGGCACCGCAAGATGGCTACACCTTC.